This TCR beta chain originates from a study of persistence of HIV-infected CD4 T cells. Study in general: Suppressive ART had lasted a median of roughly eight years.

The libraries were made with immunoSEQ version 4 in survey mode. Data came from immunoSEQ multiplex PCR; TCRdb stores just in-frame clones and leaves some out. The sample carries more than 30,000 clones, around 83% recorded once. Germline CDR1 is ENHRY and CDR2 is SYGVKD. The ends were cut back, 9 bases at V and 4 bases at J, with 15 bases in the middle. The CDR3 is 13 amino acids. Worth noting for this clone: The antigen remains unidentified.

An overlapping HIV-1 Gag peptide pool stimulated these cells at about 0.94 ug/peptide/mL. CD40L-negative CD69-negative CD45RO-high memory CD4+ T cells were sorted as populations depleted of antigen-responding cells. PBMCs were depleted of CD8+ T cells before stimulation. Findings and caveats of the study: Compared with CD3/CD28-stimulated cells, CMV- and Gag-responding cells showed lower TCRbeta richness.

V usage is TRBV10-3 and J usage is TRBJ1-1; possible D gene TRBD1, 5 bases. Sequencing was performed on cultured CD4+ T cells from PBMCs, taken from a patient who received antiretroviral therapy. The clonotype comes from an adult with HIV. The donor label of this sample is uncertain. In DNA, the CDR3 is TGTGCCATGGGGCCCGCGAGAGGCACTGAAGCTTTCTTT. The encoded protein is CAMGPARGTEAFF.